This TCR beta chain derives from a study of blood T cell repertoires in COVID-19. Study as a whole: Collection of acute and convalescent COVID-19 samples took place in the United States, Italy and Spain. PBMCs, B-cell-depleted T cells, or T cells were the source of the cDNA or gDNA that made up the material.

Authors' processing steps: Reference gene primer amplification yielded estimated nucleated cell counts. TCRdb's table, derived via immunoSEQ multiplex PCR, lists solely in-frame clones and lacks some. That table is the source of V, J and clone size, and D and trimming were worked out from the DNA. The repertoire holds roughly 150,000 clones, with more than 75% as singletons. J lost 2 bases, V lost 6 bases, and 8 bases had no gene match. This CDR3 region has 15 residues. The germline CDR1 and CDR2 sequences are MDHEN and SYDVKM. This receptor was taken from a man aged 55 to 70 with active or convalescent COVID-19. The chain links TRBV28 to TRBJ2-7; 9 positions match TRBD1. Sequences were obtained from peripheral blood. The CDR3 spells CASSPRGQGTYEQYF. CDR3 in DNA: TGTGCCAGCAGCCCCCGGGGACAGGGAACCTACGAGCAGTACTTC.